This TCR beta chain was sequenced during a study of blood T cell repertoires in COVID-19. Study details: There were acute and convalescent COVID-19 samples, and they came from the United States, Italy and Spain. From T cells, B-cell-depleted T cells, or PBMCs came the material, which was cDNA or gDNA.

In the original processing: Estimation of nucleated cell counts relied on the amplification of reference gene primers. Libraries were prepared by immunoSEQ multiplex PCR; TCRdb keeps only in-frame clonotypes and omits some of them. V and J calls and clone size are as listed in that table; D and trimming were resolved from the DNA. The data contain approximately 89,000 clones, about 80% of them singletons. The TCR was taken from a human donor in a cohort sampled during active COVID-19. Specimen: peripheral blood.

The DNA of the CDR3 is TGTGCCAGCAGTTCTCAACTCAGGGCGGGAGCTGGGACCGAGCAGTACTTC. It yields the protein CASSSQLRAGAGTEQYF. The chain couples TRBV6-2 or TRBV6-3 to TRBJ2-7; TRBD2 matches 7 bases. This CDR3 spans 17 amino acids. After removal of 4 bases from V and 6 bases from J, the junction contained 18 bases not matched to a gene. Germline V gives CDR1 MNHEY, CDR2 SVGEGT.